Below are 4 T cell receptor beta chains sequenced from a single sample in a study of T cell responses to AZD1222 COVID-19 vaccine. TCRdb's copy holds only in-frame clones and misses some; the assay was immunoSEQ multiplex PCR. Among 25,000 to 35,000 clones listed, about 89% were seen once. The input for sequencing was peripheral blood, taken on day 0 of AZD1222 vaccination. All receptors derive from an adult in good health.

V and J are TRBV5-4 and TRBJ1-6; weak D call: TRBD1 (5 bases). V shed 3 bases and J shed 11 bases, with 21 bases lying between them. The CDR3 consists of 16 residues. CDR1 is SGHNT and CDR2 is YYREEE in the germline V gene (reference sequence). For the CDR3, the DNA is TGTGCCAGCAGCTCCTTCGGGACCGCGGCCCAAGCACCCCTCCACTTT. Its translation: CASSSFGTAAQAPLHF.

This clone occurred once. The chain combines TRBV28 with TRBJ2-7; the D is unclear. V was trimmed by 7 bases and J by 5 bases, leaving 6 bases between them. From germline, CDR1 is MDHEN and CDR2 SYDVKM. The CDR3 has 10 amino acids. CDR3 sequence reads: CASKDNEQYF. The CDR3 DNA follows: TGTGCCAGCAAGGATAACGAGCAGTACTTC.

The chain couples TRBV3-1 (or the pseudogene TRBV3-2) to TRBJ1-2, with D unresolved. The CDR3 is made up of 14 amino acids. V lost 6 bases and J 1 base, leaving 12 bases between the germline ends. CDR1 is LGHDT and CDR2 is YNNKEL in the germline V gene (reference sequence). The CDR3 coding sequence is TGTGCCAGCAGGGCGACCACGGGTAACTATGGCTACACCTTC. Translated: CASRATTGNYGYTF.

The rearrangement links TRBV12-3 or TRBV12-4 to TRBJ1-2; D is undetermined. This CDR3 is built from 11 residues. The V end lost 5 bases, the J end lost 3 bases, and 4 bases lay between the germline ends. The CDR3 sequence is CASSRDYGYTF. The CDR3 DNA reads TGTGCCAGCAGTCGGGACTATGGCTACACCTTC.